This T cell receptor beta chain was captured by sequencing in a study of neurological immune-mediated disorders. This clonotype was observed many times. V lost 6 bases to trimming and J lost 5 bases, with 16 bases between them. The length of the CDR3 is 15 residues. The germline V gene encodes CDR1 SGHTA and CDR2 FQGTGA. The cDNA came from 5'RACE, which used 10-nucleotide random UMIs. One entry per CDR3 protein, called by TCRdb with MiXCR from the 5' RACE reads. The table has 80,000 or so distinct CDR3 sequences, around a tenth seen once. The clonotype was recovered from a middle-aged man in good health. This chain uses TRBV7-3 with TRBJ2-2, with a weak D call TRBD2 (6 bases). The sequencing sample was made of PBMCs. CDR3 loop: CASSIGTLGTGELFF. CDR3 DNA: TGTGCCAGCAGTATCGGGACTTTGGGGACCGGGGAGCTGTTTTTT.